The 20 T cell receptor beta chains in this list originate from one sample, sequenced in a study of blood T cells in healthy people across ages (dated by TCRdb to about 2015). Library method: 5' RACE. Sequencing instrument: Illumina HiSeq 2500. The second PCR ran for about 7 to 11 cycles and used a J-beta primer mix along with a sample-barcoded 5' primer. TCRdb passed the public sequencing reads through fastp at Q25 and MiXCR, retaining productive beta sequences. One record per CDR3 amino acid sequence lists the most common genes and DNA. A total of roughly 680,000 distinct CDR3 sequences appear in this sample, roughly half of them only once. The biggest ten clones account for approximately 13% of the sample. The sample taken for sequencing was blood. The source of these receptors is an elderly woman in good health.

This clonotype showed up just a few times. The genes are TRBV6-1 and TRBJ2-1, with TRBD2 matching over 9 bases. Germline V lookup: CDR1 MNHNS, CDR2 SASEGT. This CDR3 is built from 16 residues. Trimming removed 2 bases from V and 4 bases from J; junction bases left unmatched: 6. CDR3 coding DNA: TGTGCCAGCAGTGAAAGGAGCGGGGGGAGGTACAATGAGCAGTTCTTC. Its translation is CASSERSGGRYNEQFF.

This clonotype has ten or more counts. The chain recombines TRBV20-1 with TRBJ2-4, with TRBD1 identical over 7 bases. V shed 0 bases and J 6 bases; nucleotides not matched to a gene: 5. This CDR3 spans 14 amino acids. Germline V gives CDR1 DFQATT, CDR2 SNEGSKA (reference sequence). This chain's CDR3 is CSARDRDSLNIQYF. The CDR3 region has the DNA TGCAGTGCTAGAGACCGGGACAGTCTAAACATTCAGTACTTC.

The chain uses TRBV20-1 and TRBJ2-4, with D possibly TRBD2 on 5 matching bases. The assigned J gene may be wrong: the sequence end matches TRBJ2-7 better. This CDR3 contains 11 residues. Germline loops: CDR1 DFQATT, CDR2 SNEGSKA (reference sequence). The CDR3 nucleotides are TGCAGTGCCGGGATTTCCTACGAGCAGTACTTC. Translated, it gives CSAGISYEQYF.

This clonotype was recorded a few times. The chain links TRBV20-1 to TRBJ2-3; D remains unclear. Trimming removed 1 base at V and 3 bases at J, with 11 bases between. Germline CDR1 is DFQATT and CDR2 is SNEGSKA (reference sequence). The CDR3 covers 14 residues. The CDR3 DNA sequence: TGCAGTGCTAGAGGGGTAGAGATTACAGATACGCAGTATTTT. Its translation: CSARGVEITDTQYF.

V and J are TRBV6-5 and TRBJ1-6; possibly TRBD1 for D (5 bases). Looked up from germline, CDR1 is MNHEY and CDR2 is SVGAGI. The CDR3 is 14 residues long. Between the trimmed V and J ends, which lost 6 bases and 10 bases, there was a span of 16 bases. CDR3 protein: CASRMGDMASPLHF. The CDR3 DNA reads TGTGCCAGCAGAATGGGGGATATGGCCTCACCCCTCCACTTT.

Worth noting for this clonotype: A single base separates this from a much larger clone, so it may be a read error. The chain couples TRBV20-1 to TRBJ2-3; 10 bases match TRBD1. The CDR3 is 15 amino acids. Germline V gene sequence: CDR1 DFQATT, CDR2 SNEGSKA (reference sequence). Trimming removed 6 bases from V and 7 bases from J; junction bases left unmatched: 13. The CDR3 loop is CSARPEGTGANTQYF. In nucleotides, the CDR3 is TGCAGTGCCCGCCCCGAGGGGACAGGGGCAAATACGCAGTATTTT.

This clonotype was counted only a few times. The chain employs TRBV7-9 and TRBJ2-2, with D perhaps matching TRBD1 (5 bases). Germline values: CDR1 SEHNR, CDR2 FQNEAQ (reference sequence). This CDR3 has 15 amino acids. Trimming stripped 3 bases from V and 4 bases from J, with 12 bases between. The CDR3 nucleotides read TGTGCCAGCAGCTTTGAAAGGGGTATCACCGGGGAGCTGTTTTTT. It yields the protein CASSFERGITGELFF.

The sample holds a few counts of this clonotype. The CDR3 DNA reads as TGTGCCAGCAGCTTTAGGGGAAGTTACAATGAGCAGTTCTTC. Translating gives CASSFRGSYNEQFF. The V and J genes are TRBV12-3 or TRBV12-4 and TRBJ2-1, with a possible D match to TRBD1 (5 bases). This CDR3 has 14 amino acids. Trimming pared 6 bases from V and 4 bases from J, leaving 13 bases between.

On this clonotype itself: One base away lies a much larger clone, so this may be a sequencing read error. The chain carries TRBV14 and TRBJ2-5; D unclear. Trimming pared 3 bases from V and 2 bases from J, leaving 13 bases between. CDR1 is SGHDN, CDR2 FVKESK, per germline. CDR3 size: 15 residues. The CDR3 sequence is CASSQFGRRQETQYF. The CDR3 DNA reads TGTGCCAGCAGCCAGTTCGGCAGAAGACAAGAGACCCAGTACTTC.

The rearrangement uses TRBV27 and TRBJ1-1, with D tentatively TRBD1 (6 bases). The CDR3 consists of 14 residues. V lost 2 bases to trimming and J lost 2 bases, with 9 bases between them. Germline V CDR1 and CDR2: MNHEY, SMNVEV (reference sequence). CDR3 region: CASSLNRANTEAFF. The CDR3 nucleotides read TGTGCCAGCAGTTTAAACAGGGCCAACACTGAAGCTTTCTTT.

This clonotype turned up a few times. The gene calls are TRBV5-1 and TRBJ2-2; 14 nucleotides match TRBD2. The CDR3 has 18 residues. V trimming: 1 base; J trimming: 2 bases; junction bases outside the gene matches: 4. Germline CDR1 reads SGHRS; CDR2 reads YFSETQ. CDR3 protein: CASSLRLAGGPNTGELFF. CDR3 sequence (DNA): TGCGCCAGCAGCTTGAGACTAGCGGGAGGGCCAAACACCGGGGAGCTGTTTTTT.

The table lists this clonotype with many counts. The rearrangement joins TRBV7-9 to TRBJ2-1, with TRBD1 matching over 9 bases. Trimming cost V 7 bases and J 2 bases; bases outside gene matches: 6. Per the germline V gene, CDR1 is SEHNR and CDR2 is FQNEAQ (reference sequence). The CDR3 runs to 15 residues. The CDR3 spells CASNPQGAAYNEQFF. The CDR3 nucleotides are TGTGCCAGCAACCCACAGGGGGCTGCCTACAATGAGCAGTTCTTC.

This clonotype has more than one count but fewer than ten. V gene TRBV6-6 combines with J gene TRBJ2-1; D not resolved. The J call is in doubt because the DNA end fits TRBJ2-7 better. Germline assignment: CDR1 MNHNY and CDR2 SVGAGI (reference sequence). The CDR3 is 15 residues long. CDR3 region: CASSPDARSYNEQYF. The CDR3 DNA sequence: TGTGCCAGCAGTCCCGACGCCCGCTCCTACAATGAGCAGTACTTC.

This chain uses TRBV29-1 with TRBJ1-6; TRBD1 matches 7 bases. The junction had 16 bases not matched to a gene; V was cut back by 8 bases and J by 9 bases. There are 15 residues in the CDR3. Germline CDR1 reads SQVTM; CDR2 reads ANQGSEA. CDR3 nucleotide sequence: TGCAGCCAAGTCGACCCGACAGGGAACGTTTCACCCCTCCACTTT. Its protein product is CSQVDPTGNVSPLHF.

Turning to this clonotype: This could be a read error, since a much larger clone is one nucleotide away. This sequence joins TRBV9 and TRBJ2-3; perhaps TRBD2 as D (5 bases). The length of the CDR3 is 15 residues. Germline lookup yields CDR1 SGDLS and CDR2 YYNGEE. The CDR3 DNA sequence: TGTGTCAGCAGTGGGGATTCCGGGATCACAGATACGCAGTATTTT. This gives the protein CVSSGDSGITDTQYF.

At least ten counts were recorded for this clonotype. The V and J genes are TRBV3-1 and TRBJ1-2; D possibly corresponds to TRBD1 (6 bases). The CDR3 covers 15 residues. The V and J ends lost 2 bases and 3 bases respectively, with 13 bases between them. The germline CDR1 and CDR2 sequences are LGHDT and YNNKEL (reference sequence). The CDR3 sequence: CASSQQGSSYYGYTF. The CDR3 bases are TGTGCCAGCAGCCAACAGGGGAGTTCTTACTATGGCTACACCTTC.

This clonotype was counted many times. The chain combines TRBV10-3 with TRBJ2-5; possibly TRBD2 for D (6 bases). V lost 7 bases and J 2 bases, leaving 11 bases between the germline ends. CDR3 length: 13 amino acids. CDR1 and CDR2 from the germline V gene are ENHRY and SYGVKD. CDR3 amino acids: CAITRDLQETQYF. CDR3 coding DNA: TGTGCCATCACCCGGGACTTGCAAGAGACCCAGTACTTC.

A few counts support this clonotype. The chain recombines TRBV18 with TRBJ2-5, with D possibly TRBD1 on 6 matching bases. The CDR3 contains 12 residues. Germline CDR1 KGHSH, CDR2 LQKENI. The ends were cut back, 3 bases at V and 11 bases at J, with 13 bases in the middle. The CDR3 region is CASSPSGVSQYF. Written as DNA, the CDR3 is TGTGCCAGCTCACCCTCAGGGGTCAGTCAGTACTTC.

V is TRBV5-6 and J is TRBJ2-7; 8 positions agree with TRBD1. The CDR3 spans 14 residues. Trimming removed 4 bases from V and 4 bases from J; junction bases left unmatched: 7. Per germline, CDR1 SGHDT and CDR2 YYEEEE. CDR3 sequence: CASSRTGNRYEQYF. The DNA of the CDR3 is TGTGCCAGCAGCCGGACAGGGAATCGTTACGAGCAGTACTTC.

The CDR3 protein is CASAARENGEKLFF. Written as DNA, the CDR3 is TGTGCCTCCGCCGCAAGAGAGAATGGGGAAAAACTGTTTTTT. The rearrangement uses TRBV10-3 and TRBJ1-4; D call uncertain. V was trimmed by 11 bases and J by 8 bases, leaving 21 bases between them. Germline-derived CDR1 and CDR2 are ENHRY and SYGVKD. The CDR3 sequence is 14 residues long.